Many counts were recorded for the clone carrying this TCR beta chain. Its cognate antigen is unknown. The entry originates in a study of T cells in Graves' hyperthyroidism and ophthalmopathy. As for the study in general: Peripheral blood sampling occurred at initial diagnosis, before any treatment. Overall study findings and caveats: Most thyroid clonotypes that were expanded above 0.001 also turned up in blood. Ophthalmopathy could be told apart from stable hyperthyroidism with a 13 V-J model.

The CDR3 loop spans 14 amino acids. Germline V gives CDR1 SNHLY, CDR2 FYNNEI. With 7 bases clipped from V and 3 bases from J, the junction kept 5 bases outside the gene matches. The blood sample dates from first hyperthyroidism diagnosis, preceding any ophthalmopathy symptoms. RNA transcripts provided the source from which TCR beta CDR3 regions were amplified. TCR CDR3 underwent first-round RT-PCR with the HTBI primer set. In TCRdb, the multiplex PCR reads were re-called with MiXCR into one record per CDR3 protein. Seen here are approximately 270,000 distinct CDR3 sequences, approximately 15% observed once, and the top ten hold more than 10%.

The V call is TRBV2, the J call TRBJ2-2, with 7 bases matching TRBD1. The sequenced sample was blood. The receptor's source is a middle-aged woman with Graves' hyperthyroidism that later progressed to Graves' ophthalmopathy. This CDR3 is CASKPGQYTGELFF. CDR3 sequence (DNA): TGTGCCAGCAAGCCGGGACAGTACACCGGGGAGCTGTTTTTT.